A selection of T cell receptor beta chains follows, all from one sample in a study of human T cells and chemical hapten exposure. TCRdb fed the RACE reads into MiXCR, producing one record per CDR3 protein. Altogether 250,000 to 300,000 distinct CDR3 sequences are present, about 7.7% being singletons, with the ten largest covering 1.2%. The source was whole blood, collected in connection with sensitization to the hapten diphenylcyclopropenone (DPC). These receptors all come from a man between 18 and 29 years old with alopecia areata. Some clones in this sample may be carry-over from other donors' samples. CDR3s include the opening cysteine and the closing phenylalanine or tryptophan. The D gene is left open where the match is weak. The size entry is marked missing in some rows and otherwise reads once, few, many or a size class.

>TRBJ2-5|.|TRBV7-8|.
CASSLVTRRETQYF
TGTGCCAGCAGCTTAGTGACCCGCCGGGAGACCCAGTACTTC
>TRBJ1-6|.|TRBV7-6|.
CASSRDGAPLHF
TGTGCCAGCAGCAGAGACGGGGCACCCCTCCACTTT
>TRBJ2-7|.|TRBV4-2|.
CASSQGSTWYEQYF
TGTGCCAGCAGCCAAGGCTCAACATGGTACGAGCAGTACTTC
>TRBJ2-5|.|TRBV10-3|few
CAISESQGAETQYF
TGTGCCATCAGTGAATCCCAGGGCGCAGAGACCCAGTACTTC
>TRBJ2-7|.|TRBV7-9|many
CASSLPGRGPVGYEQYF
TGTGCCAGCAGCTTACCGGGGAGAGGCCCCGTCGGGTACGAGCAGTACTTC
>TRBJ1-3|TRBD1|TRBV28|few
CASSFSDRVAGNTIYF
TGTGCCAGCAGTTTTTCGGACAGGGTGGCTGGAAACACCATATATTTT
>TRBJ2-3|.|TRBV7-3|few
CASSDGTLNTDTQYF
TGTGCCAGCAGCGATGGGACGCTCAACACAGATACGCAGTATTTT
>TRBJ1-2|.|TRBV5-1|.
CASSWPYGESDYGYTF
TGCGCCAGCAGCTGGCCGTATGGGGAGAGCGACTATGGCTACACCTTC
>TRBJ2-3|.|TRBV11-2|.
CASNPTAQGTDTQYF
TGTGCCAGCAACCCGACTGCCCAAGGCACAGATACGCAGTATTTT
>TRBJ1-1|.|TRBV25-1|many
CATRGQNTEAFF
TGTGCCACCCGTGGACAGAACACTGAAGCTTTCTTT
>TRBJ2-5|.|TRBV11-2|.
CASSLGREQETQYF
TGTGCCAGCAGCTTAGGCAGAGAGCAAGAGACCCAGTACTTC
>TRBJ1-5|.|TRBV7-9|many
CASSYRALQPQHF
TGTGCCAGCAGCTACAGGGCCCTACAGCCCCAGCATTTT
>TRBJ2-4|.|TRBV9|few
CASSGTEYSKNIQYF
TGTGCCAGCAGCGGGACCGAGTATTCCAAAAACATTCAGTACTTC
>TRBJ1-3|.|TRBV28|few
CASSLGTPGNTIYF
TGTGCCAGCAGTTTGGGGACCCCTGGAAACACCATATATTTT
>TRBJ2-5|.|TRBV20-1|many
CSADGQIQETQYF
TGCAGTGCGGACGGACAGATTCAAGAGACCCAGTACTTC
>TRBJ1-4|TRBD1|TRBV4-1|.
CASSQDFRDRGETTNEKLFF
TGCGCCAGCAGCCAAGATTTTAGGGACAGGGGCGAGACCACGAATGAAAAACTGTTTTTT
>TRBJ2-1|.|TRBV24-1|few
CATSEKGRLRDEQFF
TGTGCCACCAGTGAAAAGGGTCGGCTTCGGGATGAGCAGTTCTTC
>TRBJ1-5|.|TRBV28|few
CASTTRDGANNQPQHF
TGTGCCAGCACCACCCGGGACGGAGCAAACAATCAGCCCCAGCATTTT
>TRBJ2-5|TRBD2|TRBV4-3|.
CASSQGLAGFQYF
TGCGCCAGCAGCCAGGGACTAGCCGGGTTCCAGTACTTC
>TRBJ2-5|.|TRBV5-1|few
CASSIQGGRETQYF
TGCGCCAGCAGTATACAGGGAGGGCGAGAGACCCAGTACTTC
>TRBJ1-1|.|TRBV6-2/TRBV6-3|many
CASSPVRRPGTEAFF
TGTGCCAGCAGCCCCGTTAGGAGGCCGGGCACTGAAGCTTTCTTT
>TRBJ2-7|.|TRBV4-2|.
CASSQEARDGTYEQYF
TGTGCCAGCAGCCAAGAAGCCCGGGACGGCACCTACGAGCAGTACTTC
>TRBJ1-2|.|TRBV9|many
CASSRTNRAEGYTF
TGTGCCAGCAGCAGAACGAACAGGGCGGAAGGCTACACCTTC
>TRBJ1-5|.|TRBV5-8|.
CASRSETLSNQPQHF
TGTGCCAGCAGGTCAGAAACACTTAGCAATCAGCCCCAGCATTTT
>TRBJ2-7|.|TRBV25-1|.
CASSPGFPTYEQYF
TGTGCCAGCAGCCCGGGATTCCCAACCTACGAGCAGTACTTC
>TRBJ1-2|.|TRBV6-2/TRBV6-3|few
CASSSNGHYGYTF
TGTGCCAGCAGTTCGAACGGTCACTATGGCTACACCTTC
>TRBJ2-3|.|TRBV3-1|.
CASSQAGSGAATQYF
TGTGCCAGCAGCCAAGCCGGATCAGGGGCGGCTACGCAGTATTTT
>TRBJ1-4|.|TRBV7-3|many
CASSRGLGEKLFF
TGTGCCAGCAGCCGAGGACTAGGGGAAAAACTGTTTTTT
>TRBJ1-4|.|TRBV29-1|few
CSVESSGGEKLFF
TGCAGCGTTGAGTCATCGGGCGGTGAAAAACTGTTTTTT
>TRBJ2-7|.|TRBV7-9|few
CASSPLSGTAYEQYF
TGTGCCAGCAGCCCTCTGTCAGGGACCGCTTACGAGCAGTACTTC
>TRBJ2-7|TRBD2|TRBV6-2/TRBV6-3|.
CASSTRTSGGYEQYF
TGTGCCAGCAGTACCCGGACTAGCGGGGGTTACGAGCAGTACTTC
>TRBJ2-1|.|TRBV27|few
CASSSQGTYNEQFF
TGTGCCAGCAGTTCTCAGGGCACCTACAATGAGCAGTTCTTC
>TRBJ1-4|.|TRBV9|few
CASSVAPRGLNEKLFF
TGTGCCAGCAGCGTAGCCCCGCGAGGGTTGAATGAAAAACTGTTTTTT
>TRBJ2-1|.|TRBV4-1|many
CASSQAGEQFF
TGCGCCAGCAGCCAAGCCGGTGAGCAGTTCTTC
>TRBJ1-1|TRBD1|TRBV20-1|.
CSARPRDSNAEAFF
TGCAGTGCTAGACCAAGGGACAGTAACGCTGAAGCTTTCTTT
>TRBJ2-1|.|TRBV7-8|.
CASRKAGGSSYNEQFF
TGTGCCAGCAGGAAAGCAGGGGGGAGCTCCTACAATGAGCAGTTCTTC
>TRBJ1-3|.|TRBV7-3|.
CASSYGDSGNTIYF
TGTGCCAGCAGCTACGGCGACTCTGGAAACACCATATATTTT
>TRBJ1-2|.|TRBV4-3|few
CASSQEGGAHGYTF
TGCGCCAGCAGCCAAGAAGGAGGGGCGCATGGCTACACCTTC
>TRBJ1-1|.|TRBV4-1|many
CASSQEEKGPEAFF
TGCGCCAGCAGCCAAGAGGAGAAGGGTCCTGAAGCTTTCTTT
>TRBJ2-5|TRBD1|TRBV6-2/TRBV6-3|few
CASSYWDRETQYF
TGTGCCAGCAGTTACTGGGACAGAGAGACCCAGTACTTC
>TRBJ2-3|.|TRBV5-1|.
CASSLIRGREDTQYF
TGCGCCAGCAGCTTGATCAGGGGCCGGGAAGATACGCAGTATTTT
>TRBJ2-3|.|TRBV12-3/TRBV12-4|.
CASSLGTSGDTQYF
TGTGCCAGCAGTTTAGGAACTAGTGGAGATACGCAGTATTTT
>TRBJ2-3|.|TRBV7-9|.
CASSLGEGRGTDTQYF
TGTGCCAGCAGCTTGGGGGAAGGGCGAGGAACAGATACGCAGTATTTT
>TRBJ2-3|TRBD2|TRBV6-5|few
CASSSGGAFADTQYF
TGTGCCAGCAGTTCGGGGGGGGCATTTGCAGATACGCAGTATTTT
>TRBJ1-2|.|TRBV9|few
CASSVVGGYGYTF
TGTGCCAGCAGCGTAGTTGGAGGATATGGCTACACCTTC
>TRBJ2-1|.|TRBV6-5|many
CATGRGAYNEQFF
TGTGCCACCGGGCGGGGAGCCTACAATGAGCAGTTCTTC
>TRBJ2-7|.|TRBV7-9|few
CASSLAPGHQSYEQYF
TGTGCCAGCAGCTTAGCGCCGGGACACCAGAGCTACGAGCAGTACTTC
>TRBJ2-7|.|TRBV29-1|.
CSVEGDGDGNYEQYF
TGCAGCGTTGAAGGGGATGGGGACGGGAACTACGAGCAGTACTTC
>TRBJ2-4|TRBD1|TRBV6-2/TRBV6-3|few
CASSYYSSGTGEAKNIQYF
TGTGCCAGCAGTTACTACTCCTCCGGGACAGGAGAAGCCAAAAACATTCAGTACTTC
>TRBJ2-5|.|TRBV12-3/TRBV12-4|.
CASSRLDRTKETQYF
TGTGCCAGCAGCCGACTGGACCGAACAAAAGAGACCCAGTACTTC
>TRBJ1-5|.|TRBV12-3/TRBV12-4|.
CASSNSPDSYNQPQHF
TGTGCCAGCAGTAACTCCCCCGACAGTTACAATCAGCCCCAGCATTTT
>TRBJ1-6|.|TRBV10-1|.
CASSERGGDSPLHF
TGCGCCAGCAGTGAGAGGGGGGGCGATTCACCCCTCCACTTT